A single sample is the source of the 20 T cell receptor beta chains below, sequenced in a study of blood T cell repertoires in COVID-19. The data were produced by immunoSEQ multiplex PCR, yet TCRdb's version contains in-frame clones alone and is incomplete. The sample consists of fewer than 400,000 clones, about 91% of them appearing once. The specimen was PBMCs or T cells enriched from blood (not recorded which). These receptors were taken from a woman aged 18 to 35 who had recovered from COVID-19.

The chain uses TRBV19 and TRBJ1-2, with TRBD1 identical over 10 bases. The CDR3 is 16 residues long. Trimming at V came to 3 bases and at J to 0 bases, leaving 4 bases not matched to a gene. The V gene's germline CDR1 is LNHDA and CDR2 SQIVND (reference sequence). CDR3 nucleotides: TGTGCCAGTAGTATTCGGACAGGGGGTTCTAACTATGGCTACACCTTC. As protein: CASSIRTGGSNYGYTF.

The chain recombines TRBV5-1 with TRBJ2-1; possibly TRBD1 for D (5 bases). CDR3 length equals 14 residues. V was shortened by 0 bases and J by 4 bases, with 8 bases between the two germline ends. Germline CDR1 is SGHRS and CDR2 is YFSETQ. CDR3 region: CASSLGGRYNEQFF. The CDR3 nucleotides are TGCGCCAGCAGCTTGGGGGGCAGGTACAATGAGCAGTTCTTC. The full variable domain, rest sourced from reference TRBV5-1 and TRBJ2-1, is KAGVTQTPRYLIKTRGQQVTLSCSPISGHRSVSWYQQTPGQGLQFLFEYFSETQRNKGNFPGRFSGRQFSNSRSEMNVSTLELGDSALYLCASSLGGRYNEQFFGPGTRLTVL.

The chain uses TRBV9 and TRBJ2-1; 9 nucleotides match TRBD2. V dropped 2 bases and J dropped 5; count of bases not matched to a gene: 5. This CDR3 comprises 15 residues. Germline CDR1 is SGDLS and CDR2 is YYNGEE. CDR3 amino acids: CASSVLSGGNNEQFF. CDR3 coding DNA: TGTGCCAGCAGCGTCCTCAGCGGGGGGAACAATGAGCAGTTCTTC.

J is TRBJ1-2 and V is TRBV28, with 10 bases aligning to TRBD1. The CDR3 spans 15 residues. V shed 6 bases, J shed 8 bases, and the junction held 12 bases outside the gene matches. From germline, CDR1 is MDHEN and CDR2 SYDVKM. The CDR3 loop is CASSSPSDRGEGYTF. CDR3 sequence (DNA): TGTGCCAGCAGCTCCCCTTCGGACAGGGGGGAAGGCTACACCTTC.

The V call is TRBV6-2 or TRBV6-3, the J call TRBJ1-6, with D hard to call. Germline CDR1 and CDR2: MNHEY and SVGEGT. The V and J ends lost 4 bases and 7 bases respectively, with 11 bases between them. There are 14 residues in the CDR3. The CDR3 reads CASSSVRTNSPLHF. For the CDR3, the DNA is TGTGCCAGCAGTTCGGTACGAACCAATTCACCCCTCCACTTT.

Ten or more counts support this clone. The V and J genes are TRBV2 and TRBJ2-1; the match to TRBD2 covers 7 bases. Trimming cost V 3 bases and J 9 bases; bases outside gene matches: 5. CDR1 SNHLY and CDR2 FYNNEI come from the germline V gene. This CDR3 spans 13 amino acids. The CDR3 DNA sequence: TGTGCCAGCAGTGAGTGGTGGGAGGGTGAGCAGTTCTTC. This gives the protein CASSEWWEGEQFF.

The genes are TRBV6-1 and TRBJ1-2, with D possibly matching TRBD1 (6 bases). This CDR3 spans 16 amino acids. The V gene lost 0 bases and the J gene lost 4 bases, with 15 bases spanning the gap. Germline V CDR1 and CDR2: MNHNS, SASEGT. The CDR3 spells CASSEAQGNAGYGYTF. The CDR3 DNA reads as TGTGCCAGCAGTGAAGCGCAGGGGAATGCAGGCTATGGCTACACCTTC.

The chain carries TRBV6-6 and TRBJ1-2; 11 positions agree with TRBD1. The CDR3 covers 15 residues. CDR1 and CDR2 (germline): MNHNY, SVGAGI (reference sequence). V was pared by 4 bases and J by 2 bases, with 3 bases of the junction left unmatched. The CDR3 DNA is TGTGCCAGCAGTTCCAGGGACAGGGGGAACTATGGCTACACCTTC. It specifies CASSSRDRGNYGYTF.

The V and J genes are TRBV29-1 and TRBJ1-1, with unresolved D. Deletions cut 0 bases from V and 11 bases from J, with 16 bases between. CDR3 length equals 13 residues. Germline values: CDR1 SQVTM, CDR2 ANQGSEA. The CDR3 DNA reads TGCAGCGTTGAAGAGTCTTTTGGGCCGCCGGCTTTCTTT. This translates into CSVEESFGPPAFF.

The chain combines TRBV11-2 with TRBJ1-1; D gene uncertain. CDR1 SGHAT and CDR2 FQNNGV come from the germline V gene. V lost 7 bases and J lost 0, with 12 bases in between. The CDR3 extends over 14 amino acids. The CDR3 here is CASNSHPMNTEAFF. The CDR3, as DNA: TGTGCCAGCAACTCCCACCCCATGAACACTGAAGCTTTCTTT.

This chain joins TRBV6-2 or TRBV6-3 and TRBJ1-5, with D uncertain. This CDR3 is 13 amino acids long. Per germline, CDR1 MNHEY and CDR2 SVGEGT. Trimming took off 4 bases at V and 0 bases at J, with 4 bases between the two ends. The CDR3 nucleotides are TGTGCCAGCAGTTTATTTAGCAATCAGCCCCAGCATTTT. Protein product: CASSLFSNQPQHF.

The J gene is TRBJ1-2, the V gene TRBV28, with 8 bases matching TRBD1. After removal of 1 base from V and 6 bases from J, the junction contained 7 bases not matched to a gene. Per the germline V gene, CDR1 is MDHEN and CDR2 is SYDVKM. There are 15 residues in the CDR3. In DNA form, the CDR3 reads TGTGCCAGCAGTTTATATACCGGGACAGGCAATGGCTACACCTTC. Translation: CASSLYTGTGNGYTF.

V is TRBV25-1 and J is TRBJ2-5; D might be TRBD2 (5 bases). Germline V lookup: CDR1 MGHDK, CDR2 SYGVNS. The germline V and J ends were trimmed by 0 bases and 1 base, with 6 bases remaining between them. The CDR3 has 14 amino acids. For the CDR3, the DNA is TGTGCCAGCAGTGAATATGGGAGCCAAGAGACCCAGTACTTC. It specifies CASSEYGSQETQYF.

V and J are TRBV12-1 and TRBJ1-2; the DNA was not compared with TRBD1, the D call given in the table. TRBV12-1 is an annotated pseudogene. CDR3 length: 11 amino acids. CDR3 in DNA: TGTGCCAGCAGGACAGGGCCTGGCTACACCTTC. Translated, it gives CASRTGPGYTF.

The V call is TRBV6-1, the J call TRBJ1-4, with D maybe TRBD1 (6 bases). The length of the CDR3 is 16 residues. The germline V gene encodes CDR1 MNHNS and CDR2 SASEGT. V lost 1 base and J 7 bases, leaving 16 bases between the germline ends. The DNA for the CDR3 is TGTGCCAGCAGTGAAGGTTTTAGGGGACAAGCTGAAAAACTGTTTTTT. This gives the protein CASSEGFRGQAEKLFF.

The chain combines TRBV5-4 with TRBJ2-3, with D possibly matching TRBD1 (6 bases). V lost 3 bases to trimming and J lost 1 base, with 9 bases between them. CDR1 and CDR2 (germline): SGHNT, YYREEE (reference sequence). The CDR3 spans 14 residues. Here the CDR3 reads CASSWTARTDTQYF. In nucleotides, the CDR3 is TGTGCCAGCAGCTGGACAGCCCGCACAGATACGCAGTATTTT.

This rearrangement joins TRBV5-1 to TRBJ1-5, with no clear D. CDR3 length: 15 residues. Germline loops: CDR1 SGHRS, CDR2 YFSETQ. Trimming shortened V by 1 base and J by 2 bases, and 10 bases separated the two germline ends. CDR3 DNA: TGCGCCAGCAGCTTGAGCGGTGAGGGCAATCAGCCCCAGCATTTT. Translation gives CASSLSGEGNQPQHF.

In nucleotides, the CDR3 is TGCAGCGTAGAGACCGGGACAGGGGGCTACGAGCAGTACTTC. This gives the protein CSVETGTGGYEQYF. This rearrangement joins TRBV29-1 to TRBJ2-7, with 11 bases matching TRBD1. This CDR3 has 14 residues. The V gene's germline CDR1 is SQVTM and CDR2 ANQGSEA. Losses at the gene ends were 6 bases for V and 3 bases for J; bases not matched to a gene: 7.

The J gene is TRBJ2-5, the V gene TRBV19; maybe TRBD2 (5 bases). Trimming stripped 2 bases from V and 7 bases from J, with 14 bases between. The CDR3 spans 14 residues. Germline lookup yields CDR1 LNHDA and CDR2 SQIVND (reference sequence). CDR3 region: CASSISSGLPTQYF. The CDR3 DNA follows: TGTGCCAGTAGTATAAGCAGTGGACTTCCGACCCAGTACTTC.

V gene TRBV7-9 combines with J gene TRBJ2-2; 10 bases agree with TRBD1. The trim removed 4 bases at V and 6 bases at J, leaving 8 bases unmatched. Germline CDR1 SEHNR, CDR2 FQNEAQ (reference sequence). CDR3 length: 16 amino acids. Here the CDR3 reads CASSWSGTGVAGELFF. CDR3 nucleotide sequence: TGTGCCAGCAGCTGGTCCGGGACAGGGGTCGCCGGGGAGCTGTTTTTT.